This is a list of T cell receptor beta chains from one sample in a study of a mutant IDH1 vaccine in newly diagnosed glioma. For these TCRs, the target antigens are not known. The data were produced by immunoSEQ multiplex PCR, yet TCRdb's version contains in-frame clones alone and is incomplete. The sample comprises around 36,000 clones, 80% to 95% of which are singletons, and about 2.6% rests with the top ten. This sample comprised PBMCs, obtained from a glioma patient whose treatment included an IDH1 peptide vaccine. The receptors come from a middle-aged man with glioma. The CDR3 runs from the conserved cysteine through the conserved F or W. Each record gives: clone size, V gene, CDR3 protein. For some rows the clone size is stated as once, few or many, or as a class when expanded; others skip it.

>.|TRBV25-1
CASSSTFAAGGNTEAFF
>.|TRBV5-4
CASSLDLSTGELFF
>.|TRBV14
CASSHPPTGGNQPQHF
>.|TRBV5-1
CASSSGTSGRWGLGEQFF
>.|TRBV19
CASSMRTSGGPFFSYNEQFF
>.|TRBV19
CASRALNRGLNTEAFF
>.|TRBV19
CASRAGGEETQYF
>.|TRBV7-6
CASSVDLPGFKETQYF
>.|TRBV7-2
CASTLRNEQFF
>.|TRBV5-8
CASRHPRWGPDYGYTF
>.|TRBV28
CASRRPATGGGELFF
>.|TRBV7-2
CASSSSTTWGRDYGYTF
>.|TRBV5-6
CASSLAENQPQHF
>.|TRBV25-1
CASSGTGGSYEQYF
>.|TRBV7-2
CASSLGPSGGEETQYF
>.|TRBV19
CASSIGYNEQFF
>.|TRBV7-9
CASSYRRRNQPQHF
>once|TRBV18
CASSPRPPNTGELFF
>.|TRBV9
CASSVAAGGQETQYF
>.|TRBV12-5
CASGPGLAGGSDEQFF
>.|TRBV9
CASSEVDRVVRETQYF
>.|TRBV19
CASSSARMSNQPQHF
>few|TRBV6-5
CASSYARDSGNTIYF
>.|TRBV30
CACRWGPLNQPQHF
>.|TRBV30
CAWSAAAGTEAFF
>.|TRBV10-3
CAISANPTYDYGYTF
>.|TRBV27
CASSYLRGPQHF
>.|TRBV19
CASSLARSNTEAFF